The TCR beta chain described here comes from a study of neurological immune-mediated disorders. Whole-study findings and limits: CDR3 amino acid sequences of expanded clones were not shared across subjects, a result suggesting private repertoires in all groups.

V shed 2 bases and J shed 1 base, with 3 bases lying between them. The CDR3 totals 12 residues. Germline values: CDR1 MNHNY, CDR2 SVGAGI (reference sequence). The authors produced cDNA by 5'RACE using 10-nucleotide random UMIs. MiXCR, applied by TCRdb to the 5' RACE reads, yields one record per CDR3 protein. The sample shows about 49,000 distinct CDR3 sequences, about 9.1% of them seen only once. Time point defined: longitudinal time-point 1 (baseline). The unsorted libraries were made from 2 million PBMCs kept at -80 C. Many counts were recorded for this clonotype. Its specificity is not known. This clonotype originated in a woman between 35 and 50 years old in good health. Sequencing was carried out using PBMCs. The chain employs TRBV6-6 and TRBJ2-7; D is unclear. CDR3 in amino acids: CASSYESYEQYF. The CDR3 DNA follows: TGTGCCAGCAGTTACGAGTCCTACGAGCAGTACTTC.